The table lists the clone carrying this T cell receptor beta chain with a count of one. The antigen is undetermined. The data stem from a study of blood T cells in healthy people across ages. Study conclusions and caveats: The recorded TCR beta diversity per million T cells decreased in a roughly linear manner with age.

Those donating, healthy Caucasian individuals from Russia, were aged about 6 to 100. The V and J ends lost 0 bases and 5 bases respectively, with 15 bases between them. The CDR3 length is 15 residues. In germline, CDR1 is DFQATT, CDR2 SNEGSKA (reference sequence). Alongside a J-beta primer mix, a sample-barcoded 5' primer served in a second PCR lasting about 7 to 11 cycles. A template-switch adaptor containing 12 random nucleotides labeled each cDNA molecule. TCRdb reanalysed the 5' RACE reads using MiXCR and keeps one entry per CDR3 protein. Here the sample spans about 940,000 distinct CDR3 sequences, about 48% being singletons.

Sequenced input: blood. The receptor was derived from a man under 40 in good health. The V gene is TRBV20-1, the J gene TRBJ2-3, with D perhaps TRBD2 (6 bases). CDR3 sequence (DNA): TGCAGTGCTAGAGATCGGCGGGACCCTGGAGATACGCAGTATTTT. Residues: CSARDRRDPGDTQYF.